This T cell receptor beta chain was profiled in a study of T cell responses to AZD1222 COVID-19 vaccine. The protocol was immunoSEQ multiplex PCR, while the TCRdb copy is restricted to in-frame clones and leaves out a portion. The sample has 150,000 or so clones, 90% seen once. Study results and caveats: Dominant at 160-218 and 743-854, vaccine-associated CD4 TCRs also spanned spike. Baseline serology detected seropositivity in only six AZD1222 recipients.

Concerning this clone itself: The target antigen is unknown.

The sequenced sample was peripheral blood, obtained 28 days after the second AZD1222 dose. This sequence was found in an adult who received the AZD1222 COVID-19 vaccine.

This CDR3 reads CASSLRENYGYTF. CDR3 DNA: TGTGCCAGCAGCTTGAGGGAGAACTATGGCTACACCTTC. The V call is TRBV7-9, the J call TRBJ1-2; unclear D gene. Trimming pared 3 bases from V and 2 bases from J, leaving 7 bases between. This CDR3 contains 13 residues. Germline CDR1 and CDR2: SEHNR and FQNEAQ (reference sequence).